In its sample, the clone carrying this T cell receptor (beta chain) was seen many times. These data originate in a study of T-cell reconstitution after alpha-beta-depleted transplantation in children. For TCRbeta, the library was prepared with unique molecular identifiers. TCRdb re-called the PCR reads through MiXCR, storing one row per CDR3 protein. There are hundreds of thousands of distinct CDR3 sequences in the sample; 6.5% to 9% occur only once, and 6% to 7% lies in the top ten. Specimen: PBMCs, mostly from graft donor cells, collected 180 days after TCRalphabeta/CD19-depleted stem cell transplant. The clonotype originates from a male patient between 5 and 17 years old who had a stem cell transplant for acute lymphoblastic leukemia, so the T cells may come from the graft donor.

CDR3 sequence: CSARTGGYEQYF. CDR3 DNA: TGCAGCGCCCGGACAGGGGGCTACGAGCAGTACTTC. V gene TRBV29-1 combines with J gene TRBJ2-7; 10 positions match TRBD1. With V trimmed by 7 bases and J by 3 bases, 3 bases remained unmatched. CDR1 and CDR2 (germline): SQVTM, ANQGSEA. This CDR3 contains 12 residues.